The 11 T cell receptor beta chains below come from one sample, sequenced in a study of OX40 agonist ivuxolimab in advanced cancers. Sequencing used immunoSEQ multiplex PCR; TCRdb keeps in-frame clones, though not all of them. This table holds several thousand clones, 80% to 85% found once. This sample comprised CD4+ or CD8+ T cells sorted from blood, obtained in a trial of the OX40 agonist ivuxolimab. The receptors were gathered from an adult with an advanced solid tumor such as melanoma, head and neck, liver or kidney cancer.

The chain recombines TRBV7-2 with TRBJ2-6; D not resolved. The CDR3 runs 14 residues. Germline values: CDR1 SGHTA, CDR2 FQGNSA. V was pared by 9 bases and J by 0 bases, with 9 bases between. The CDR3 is CASRNTSGANVLTF. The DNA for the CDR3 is TGTGCCAGTCGTAACACCTCTGGGGCCAACGTCCTGACTTTC.

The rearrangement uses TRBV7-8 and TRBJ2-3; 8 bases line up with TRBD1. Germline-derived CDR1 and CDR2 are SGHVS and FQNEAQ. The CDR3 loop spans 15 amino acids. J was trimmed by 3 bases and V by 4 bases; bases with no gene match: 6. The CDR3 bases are TGTGCCAGCAGCTCGCCCTACAGGGGGACAGATACGCAGTATTTT. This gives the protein CASSSPYRGTDTQYF.

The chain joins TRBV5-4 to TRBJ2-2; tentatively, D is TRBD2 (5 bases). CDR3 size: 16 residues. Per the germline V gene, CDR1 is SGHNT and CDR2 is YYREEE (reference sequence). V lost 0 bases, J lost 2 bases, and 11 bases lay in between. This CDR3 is CASSLVGERNTGELFF. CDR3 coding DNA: TGTGCCAGCAGCTTGGTTGGGGAGAGAAACACCGGGGAGCTGTTTTTT.

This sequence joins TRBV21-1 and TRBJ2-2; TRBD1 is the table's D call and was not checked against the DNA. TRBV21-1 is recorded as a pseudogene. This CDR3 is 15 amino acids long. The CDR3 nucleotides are TGTGCCAGCAGGTATTTGACAGGCTTGACCGGGGAGCTGTTTTTT. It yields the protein CASRYLTGLTGELFF.

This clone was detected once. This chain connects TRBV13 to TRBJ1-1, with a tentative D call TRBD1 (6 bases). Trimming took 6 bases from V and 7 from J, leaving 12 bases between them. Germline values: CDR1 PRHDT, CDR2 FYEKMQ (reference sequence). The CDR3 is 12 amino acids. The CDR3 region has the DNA TGTGCCAGCAGTCAACAGGGTATTGAAGCTTTCTTT. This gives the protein CASSQQGIEAFF. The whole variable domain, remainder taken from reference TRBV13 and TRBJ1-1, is AAGVIQSPRHLIKEKRETATLKCYPIPRHDTVYWYQQGPGQDPQFLISFYEKMQSDKGSIPDRFSAQQFSDYHSELNMSSLELGDSALYFCASSQQGIEAFFGQGTRLTVV.

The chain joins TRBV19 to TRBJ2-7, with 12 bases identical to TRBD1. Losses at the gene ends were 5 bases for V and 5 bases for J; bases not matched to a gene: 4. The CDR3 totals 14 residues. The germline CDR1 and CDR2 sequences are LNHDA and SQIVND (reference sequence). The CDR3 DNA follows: TGTGCCAGTAGTCCCGGGACAGGGGGCAACGAGCAGTACTTC. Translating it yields CASSPGTGGNEQYF.

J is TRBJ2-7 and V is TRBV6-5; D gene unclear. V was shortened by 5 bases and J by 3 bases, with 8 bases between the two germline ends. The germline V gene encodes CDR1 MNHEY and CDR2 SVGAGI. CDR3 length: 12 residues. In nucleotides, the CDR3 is TGTGCCAGCAGTGAAGTCAACTACGAGCAGTACTTC. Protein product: CASSEVNYEQYF.

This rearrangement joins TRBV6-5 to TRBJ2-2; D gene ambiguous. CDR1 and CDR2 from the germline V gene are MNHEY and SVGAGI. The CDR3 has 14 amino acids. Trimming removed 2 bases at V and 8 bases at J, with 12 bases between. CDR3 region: CASSYRVLGGELFF. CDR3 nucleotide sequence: TGTGCCAGCAGTTACAGGGTTCTGGGTGGGGAGCTGTTTTTT.

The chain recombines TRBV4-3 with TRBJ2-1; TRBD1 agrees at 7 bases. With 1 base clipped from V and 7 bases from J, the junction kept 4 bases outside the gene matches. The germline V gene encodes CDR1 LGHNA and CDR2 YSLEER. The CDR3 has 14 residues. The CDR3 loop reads CASSQGTGWNEQFF. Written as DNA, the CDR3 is TGCGCCAGCAGCCAAGGGACAGGTTGGAATGAGCAGTTCTTC.

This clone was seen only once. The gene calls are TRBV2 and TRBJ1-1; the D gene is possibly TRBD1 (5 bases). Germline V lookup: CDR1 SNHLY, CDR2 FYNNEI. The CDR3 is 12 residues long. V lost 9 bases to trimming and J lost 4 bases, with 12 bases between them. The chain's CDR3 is CASGGGSTEAFF. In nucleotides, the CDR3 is TGTGCCAGTGGGGGGGGTAGCACTGAAGCTTTCTTT.

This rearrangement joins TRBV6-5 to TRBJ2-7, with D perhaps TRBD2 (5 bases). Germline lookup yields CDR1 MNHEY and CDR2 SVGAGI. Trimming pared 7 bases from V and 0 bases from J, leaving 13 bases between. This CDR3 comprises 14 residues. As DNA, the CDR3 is TGTGCCAGCACCCTACAAGGGAGCTCCTACGAGCAGTACTTC. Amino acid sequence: CASTLQGSSYEQYF.